This T cell receptor beta chain comes out of a study of human T cells and chemical hapten exposure. Documented time point: pre-sensitization, week 0. As for treatment: therapeutic diphenylcyclopropenone sensitization with weekly scalp DPC. Whole blood, unfractionated, served as the material for total RNA extraction. TCRdb fed the RACE reads into MiXCR, producing one record per CDR3 protein. Seen here are 56,000 or so distinct CDR3 sequences, approximately 9.7% observed once, and the top ten hold 9.5% to 10%. Trimming shortened V by 5 bases and J by 2 bases, and 7 bases separated the two germline ends. The germline CDR1 and CDR2 sequences are SGDLS and YYNGEE. The length of the CDR3 is 12 residues.

Sequenced material: whole blood, taken in connection with sensitization to the hapten diphenylcyclopropenone (DPC). The clonotype was recovered from a woman between 25 and 40 years old with alopecia areata. Some clones in this sample may be carry-over from other donors' samples. This chain links TRBV9 with TRBJ1-2; no definite D call. This chain's CDR3 is CASRGRNYGYTF. CDR3 coding DNA: TGTGCCAGCAGGGGCCGGAACTATGGCTACACCTTC.